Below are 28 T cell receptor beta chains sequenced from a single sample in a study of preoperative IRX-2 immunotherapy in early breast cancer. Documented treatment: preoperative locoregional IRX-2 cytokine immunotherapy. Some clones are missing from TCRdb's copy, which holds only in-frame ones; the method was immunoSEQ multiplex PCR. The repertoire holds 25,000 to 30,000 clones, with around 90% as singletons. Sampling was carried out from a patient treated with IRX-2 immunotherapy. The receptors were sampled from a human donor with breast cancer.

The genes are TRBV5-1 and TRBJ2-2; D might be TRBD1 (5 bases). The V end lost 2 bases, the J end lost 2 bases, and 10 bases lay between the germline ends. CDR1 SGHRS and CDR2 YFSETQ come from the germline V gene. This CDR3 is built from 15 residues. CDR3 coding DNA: TGCGCCAGCAGCTTTGGGGCCAGAAACACCGGGGAGCTGTTTTTT. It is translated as CASSFGARNTGELFF.

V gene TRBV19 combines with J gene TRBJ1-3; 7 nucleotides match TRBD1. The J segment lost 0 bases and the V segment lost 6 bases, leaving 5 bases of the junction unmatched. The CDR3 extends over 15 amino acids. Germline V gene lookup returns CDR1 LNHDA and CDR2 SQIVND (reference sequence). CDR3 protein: CASRRNRGSGNTIYF. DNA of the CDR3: TGTGCCAGTAGGCGCAACAGGGGCTCTGGAAACACCATATATTTT.

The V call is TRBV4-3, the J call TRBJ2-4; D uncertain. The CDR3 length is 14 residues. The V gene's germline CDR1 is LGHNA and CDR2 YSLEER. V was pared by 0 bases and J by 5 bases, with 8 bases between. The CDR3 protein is CASSQEGNQNIQYF. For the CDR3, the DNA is TGCGCCAGCAGCCAAGAGGGAAATCAAAACATTCAGTACTTC.

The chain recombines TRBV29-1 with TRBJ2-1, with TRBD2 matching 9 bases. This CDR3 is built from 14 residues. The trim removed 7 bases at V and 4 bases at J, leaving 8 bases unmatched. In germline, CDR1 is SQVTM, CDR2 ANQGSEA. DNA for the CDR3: TGCAGCGCCCTGACTAGCGGACTATACAATGAGCAGTTCTTC. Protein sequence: CSALTSGLYNEQFF.

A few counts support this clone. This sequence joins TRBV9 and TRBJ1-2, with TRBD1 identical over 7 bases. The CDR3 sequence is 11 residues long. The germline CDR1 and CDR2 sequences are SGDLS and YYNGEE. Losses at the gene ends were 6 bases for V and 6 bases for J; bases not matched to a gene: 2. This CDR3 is CASTDRDGYTF. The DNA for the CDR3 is TGTGCCAGCACCGACAGGGATGGCTACACCTTC.

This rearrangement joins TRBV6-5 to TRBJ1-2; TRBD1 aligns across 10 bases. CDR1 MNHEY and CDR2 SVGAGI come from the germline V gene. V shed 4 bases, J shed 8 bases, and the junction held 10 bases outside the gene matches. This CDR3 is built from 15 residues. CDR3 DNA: TGTGCCAGCAGTTTACAAGGACAGGGGGAGTTAGGCTACACCTTC. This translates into CASSLQGQGELGYTF.

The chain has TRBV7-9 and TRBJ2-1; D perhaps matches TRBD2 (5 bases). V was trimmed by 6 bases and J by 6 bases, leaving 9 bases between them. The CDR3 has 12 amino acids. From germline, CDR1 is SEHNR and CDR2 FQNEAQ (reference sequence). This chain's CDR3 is CASRLSGNEQFF. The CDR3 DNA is TGTGCCAGCAGGCTCAGCGGCAATGAGCAGTTCTTC. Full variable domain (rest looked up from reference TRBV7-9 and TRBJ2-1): DTGVSQNPRHKITKRGQNVTFRCDPISEHNRLYWYRQTLGQGPEFLTYFQNEAQLEKSRLLSDRFSAERPKGSFSTLEIQRTEQGDSAMYLCASRLSGNEQFFGPGTRLTVL.

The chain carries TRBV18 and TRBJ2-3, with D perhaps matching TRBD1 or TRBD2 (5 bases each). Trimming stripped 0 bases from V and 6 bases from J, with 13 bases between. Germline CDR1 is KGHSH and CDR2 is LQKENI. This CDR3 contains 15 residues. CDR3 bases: TGTGCCAGCTCACCACCATCGAGGGGCGGCGATACGCAGTATTTT. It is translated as CASSPPSRGGDTQYF.

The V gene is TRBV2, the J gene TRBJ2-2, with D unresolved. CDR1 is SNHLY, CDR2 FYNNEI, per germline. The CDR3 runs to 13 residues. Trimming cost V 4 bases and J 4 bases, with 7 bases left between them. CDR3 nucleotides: TGTGCCAGCAGTGCCTACGCCACCGGGGAGCTGTTTTTT. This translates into CASSAYATGELFF.

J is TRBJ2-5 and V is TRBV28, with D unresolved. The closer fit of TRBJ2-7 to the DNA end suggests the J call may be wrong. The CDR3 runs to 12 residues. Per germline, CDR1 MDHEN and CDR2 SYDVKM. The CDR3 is CASSLRWYEQYF. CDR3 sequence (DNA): TGTGCCAGCAGTTTAAGGTGGTACGAGCAGTACTTC.

The CDR3 DNA is TGTGCCAGCAGAAAGGACAGGGTACTGGAGACCCAGTACTTC. Residues: CASRKDRVLETQYF. This chain uses TRBV6-1 with TRBJ2-5; 8 bases match TRBD1. From germline, CDR1 is MNHNS and CDR2 SASEGT. The CDR3 has 14 residues. Unmatched junction bases numbered 8, after V lost 6 bases and J lost 5 bases.

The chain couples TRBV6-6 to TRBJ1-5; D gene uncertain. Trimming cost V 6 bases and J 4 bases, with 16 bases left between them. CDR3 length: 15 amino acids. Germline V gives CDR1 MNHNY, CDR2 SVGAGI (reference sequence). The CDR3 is CASSPVTSANQPQHF. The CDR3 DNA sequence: TGTGCCAGCAGCCCCGTTACTTCCGCAAATCAGCCCCAGCATTTT.

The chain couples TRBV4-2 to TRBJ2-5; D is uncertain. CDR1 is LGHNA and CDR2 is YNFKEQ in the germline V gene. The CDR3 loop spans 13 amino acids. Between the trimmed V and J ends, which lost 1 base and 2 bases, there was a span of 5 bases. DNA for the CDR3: TGTGCCAGCAGCCAAGGGCGGCAAGAGACCCAGTACTTC. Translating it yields CASSQGRQETQYF.

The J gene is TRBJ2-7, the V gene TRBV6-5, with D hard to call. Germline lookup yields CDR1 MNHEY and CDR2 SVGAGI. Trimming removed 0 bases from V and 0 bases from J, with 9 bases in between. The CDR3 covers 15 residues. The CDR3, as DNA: TGTGCCAGCAGTTACTCGTACAGCAGCTCCTACGAGCAGTACTTC. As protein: CASSYSYSSSYEQYF.

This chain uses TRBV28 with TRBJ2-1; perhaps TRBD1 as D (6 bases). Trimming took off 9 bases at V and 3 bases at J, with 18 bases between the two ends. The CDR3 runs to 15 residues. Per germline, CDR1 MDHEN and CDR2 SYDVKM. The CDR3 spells CASSADSRFYNEQFF. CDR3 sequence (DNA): TGTGCCAGTAGCGCGGACAGCCGATTCTACAATGAGCAGTTCTTC.

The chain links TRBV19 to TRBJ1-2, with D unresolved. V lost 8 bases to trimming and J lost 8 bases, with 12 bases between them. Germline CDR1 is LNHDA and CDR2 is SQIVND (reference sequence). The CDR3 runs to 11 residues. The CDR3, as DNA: TGTGCCAGTGGACTCGACGAGGGCTACACCTTC. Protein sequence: CASGLDEGYTF. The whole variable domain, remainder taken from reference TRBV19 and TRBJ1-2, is DGGITQSPKYLFRKEGQNVTLSCEQNLNHDAMYWYRQDPGQGLRLIYYSQIVNDFQKGDIAEGYSVSREKKESFPLTVTSAQKNPTAFYLCASGLDEGYTFGSGTRLTVV.

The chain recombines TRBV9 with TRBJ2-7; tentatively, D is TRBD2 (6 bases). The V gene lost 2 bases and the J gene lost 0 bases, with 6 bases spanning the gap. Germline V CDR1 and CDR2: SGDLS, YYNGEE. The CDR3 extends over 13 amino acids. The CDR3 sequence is CASSVGGSYEQYF. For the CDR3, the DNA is TGTGCCAGCAGCGTCGGGGGCTCCTACGAGCAGTACTTC.

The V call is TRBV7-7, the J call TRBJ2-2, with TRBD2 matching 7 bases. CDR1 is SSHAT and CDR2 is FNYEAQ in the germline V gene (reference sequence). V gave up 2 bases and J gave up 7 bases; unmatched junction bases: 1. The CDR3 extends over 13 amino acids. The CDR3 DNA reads TGTGCCAGCAGCTTACTAGCGGACGGGGAGCTGTTTTTT. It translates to CASSLLADGELFF.

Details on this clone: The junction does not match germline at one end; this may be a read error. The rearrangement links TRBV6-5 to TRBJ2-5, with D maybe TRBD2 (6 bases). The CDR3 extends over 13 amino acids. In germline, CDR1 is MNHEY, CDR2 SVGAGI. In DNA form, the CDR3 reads TGTGCCAGCAGTTCCTACACCCGGGAGACCCGGTACTTC. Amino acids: CASSSYTRETRYF.

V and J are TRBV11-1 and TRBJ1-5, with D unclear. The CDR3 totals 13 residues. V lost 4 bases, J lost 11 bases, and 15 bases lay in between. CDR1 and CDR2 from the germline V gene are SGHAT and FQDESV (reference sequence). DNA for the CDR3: TGTGCCAGCAGCTCCGCTACGAAATGGGCCCAGCATTTT. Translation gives CASSSATKWAQHF.

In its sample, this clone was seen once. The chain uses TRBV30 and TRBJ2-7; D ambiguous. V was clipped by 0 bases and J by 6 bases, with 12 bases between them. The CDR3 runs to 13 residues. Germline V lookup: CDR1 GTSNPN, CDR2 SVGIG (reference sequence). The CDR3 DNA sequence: TGTGCCTGGAGTGTGGGTGGGGTCGGCGAGCAGTACTTC. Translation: CAWSVGGVGEQYF.

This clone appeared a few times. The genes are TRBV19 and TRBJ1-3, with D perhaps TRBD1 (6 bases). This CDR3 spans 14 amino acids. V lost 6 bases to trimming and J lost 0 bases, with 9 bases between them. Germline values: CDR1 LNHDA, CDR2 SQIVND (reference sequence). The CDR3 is CASRTGASGNTIYF. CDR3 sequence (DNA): TGTGCCAGTAGGACAGGTGCCTCTGGAAACACCATATATTTT.

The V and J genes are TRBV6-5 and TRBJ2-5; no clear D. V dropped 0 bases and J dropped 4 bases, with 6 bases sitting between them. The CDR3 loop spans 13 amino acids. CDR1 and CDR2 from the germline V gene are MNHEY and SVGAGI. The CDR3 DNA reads TGTGCCAGCAGTTACTCGTGGGGAGAGACCCAGTACTTC. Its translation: CASSYSWGETQYF.

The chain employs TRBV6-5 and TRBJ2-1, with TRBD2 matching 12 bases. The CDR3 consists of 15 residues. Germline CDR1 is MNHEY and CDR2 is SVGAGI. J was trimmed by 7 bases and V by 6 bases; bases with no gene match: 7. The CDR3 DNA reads TGTGCCAGCAGCCGTCCGGGACTAGCGGGTAATGAGCAGTTCTTC. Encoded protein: CASSRPGLAGNEQFF.

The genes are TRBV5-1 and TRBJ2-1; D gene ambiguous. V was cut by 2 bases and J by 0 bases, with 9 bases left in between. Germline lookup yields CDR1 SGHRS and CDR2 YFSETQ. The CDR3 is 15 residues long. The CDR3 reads CASSLRMSSYNEQFF. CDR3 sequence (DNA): TGCGCCAGCAGCTTAAGGATGAGCTCCTACAATGAGCAGTTCTTC.

The CDR3 DNA reads as TGTGCCAGCAGAAGGATTGGGAGCTCCTACAATGAGCAGTTCTTC. Residues: CASRRIGSSYNEQFF. The J gene is TRBJ2-1, the V gene TRBV7-8; D might be TRBD2 (5 bases). The V end was cut by 6 bases, the J end by 0 bases, with 12 bases between. Germline values: CDR1 SGHVS, CDR2 FQNEAQ. This CDR3 spans 15 amino acids.

CDR3 protein: CASSLGEYSNQPQHF. As DNA, the CDR3 is TGTGCCAGCAGCTTAGGTGAATATAGCAATCAGCCCCAGCATTTT. This chain links TRBV7-8 with TRBJ1-5; no definite D call. The CDR3 has 15 amino acids. In germline, CDR1 is SGHVS, CDR2 FQNEAQ. V lost 1 base, J lost 0 bases, and 7 bases lay in between.

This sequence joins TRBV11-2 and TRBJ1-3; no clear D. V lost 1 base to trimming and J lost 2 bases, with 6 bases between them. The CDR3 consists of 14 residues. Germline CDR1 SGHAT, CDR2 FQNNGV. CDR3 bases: TGTGCCAGCAGCTTAGCTAGAGCTGGAAACACCATATATTTT. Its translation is CASSLARAGNTIYF.